The 22 T cell receptor beta chains listed next were all sequenced from one sample in a study of blood T cells in healthy people across ages. With a J-beta primer mix and a sample-barcoded 5' primer, a second PCR ran about 7 to 12 cycles. TCRdb processed the 5' RACE reads anew with MiXCR; each CDR3 protein has one entry. Among 900,000 to 950,000 distinct CDR3 sequences, 25% to 30% were seen once, and the ten largest hold 10%. This same sample was also part of a study on T cells of mothers and their children.

The sequencing sample was made of blood. These receptors were obtained from a woman in her 40s in good health.

This clonotype was recorded a few times. The rearrangement uses TRBV6-5 and TRBJ2-7; 7 bases are shared with TRBD2. Gene TRBJ2-5 matches the end of the DNA better, so the J call may be wrong. CDR1 and CDR2 from the germline V gene are MNHEY and SVGAGI. This CDR3 has 17 residues. The CDR3 is CASSSSPVGGTEETQYF. For the CDR3, the DNA is TGTGCCAGCAGCTCCTCTCCCGTGGGGGGGACGGAAGAGACCCAGTACTTC.

With respect to this clonotype: A much larger clonotype is one base distant, so this may be a read error. The rearrangement uses TRBV25-1 and TRBJ2-1; 9 bases are shared with TRBD1. Germline-derived CDR1 and CDR2 are MGHDK and SYGVNS. This CDR3 region has 18 residues. The CDR3 bases are TGTGCCGGCAGTGAACCAGGGACAGGGTTTCTCGACAACAATGAGCAGTTCTTC. It is translated as CAGSEPGTGFLDNNEQFF.

This clonotype came up a few times. The rearrangement links TRBV15 to TRBJ1-5; D is uncertain. The CDR3 extends over 13 amino acids. Trimming shortened V by 5 bases and J by 1 base, and 6 bases separated the two germline ends. Germline loops: CDR1 LNHNV, CDR2 YYDKDF (reference sequence). The CDR3, as DNA: TGTGCCACCAGCCCCAGGAGCAATCAGCCCCAGCATTTT. Translated: CATSPRSNQPQHF.

CDR3 sequence (DNA): TGTGCCAGCACCAACAGGCGCCGAGAGACCCAGTACTTC. As protein: CASTNRRRETQYF. V gene TRBV2 combines with J gene TRBJ2-7, with D maybe TRBD1 (5 bases). The DNA end is more similar to TRBJ2-5, so the J call may be wrong. The germline V gene encodes CDR1 SNHLY and CDR2 FYNNEI. The CDR3 runs to 13 residues.

In this sample, this clonotype turned up many times. The chain employs TRBV4-2 and TRBJ1-4, with a possible D match to TRBD1 (5 bases). The V gene's germline CDR1 is LGHNA and CDR2 YNFKEQ. The V end lost 0 bases, the J end lost 5 bases, and 13 bases lay between the germline ends. There are 16 residues in the CDR3. CDR3 sequence: CASSQDVRQLNEKLFF. The CDR3 nucleotides read TGTGCCAGCAGCCAAGATGTAAGACAGCTCAATGAAAAACTGTTTTTT.

This chain joins TRBV2 and TRBJ1-2; no clear D. CDR3 length: 14 amino acids. The V gene's germline CDR1 is SNHLY and CDR2 FYNNEI. The germline V and J ends were trimmed by 0 bases and 4 bases, with 9 bases remaining between them. The CDR3 bases are TGTGCCAGCAGTGAAGCGCGTTTAGGCTATGGCTACACCTTC. Residues: CASSEARLGYGYTF.

The chain joins TRBV5-1 to TRBJ2-4; 7 nucleotides align to TRBD2. Germline CDR1 is SGHRS and CDR2 is YFSETQ. Trimming took 4 bases from V and 9 from J; bases not matched to a gene: 16. CDR3 length equals 16 residues. The CDR3: CASSTIPGTMRTIQYF. In nucleotides, the CDR3 is TGCGCCAGCAGCACAATCCCCGGGACTATGAGGACCATTCAGTACTTC.

The chain is built from TRBV11-2 and TRBJ1-2, with D possibly TRBD1 on 5 matching bases. The CDR3 is 15 residues long. With 0 bases removed from V and 4 bases from J, the gap between germline ends came to 12 bases. Germline V gives CDR1 SGHAT, CDR2 FQNNGV. The CDR3 DNA is TGTGCCAGCAGCTTAGATCGTCAGGGACCCTATGGCTACACCTTC. Residues: CASSLDRQGPYGYTF. Based on the CDR3 plus reference TRBV11-2 and TRBJ1-2, the full variable domain is EAGVAQSPRYKIIEKRQSVAFWCNPISGHATLYWYQQILGQGPKLLIQFQNNGVVDDSQLPKDRFSAERLKGVDSTLKIQPAKLEDSAVYLCASSLDRQGPYGYTFGSGTRLTVV.

The chain couples TRBV12-3 or TRBV12-4 to TRBJ1-5; 7 positions agree with TRBD1. The junction had 9 bases not matched to a gene; V was cut back by 11 bases and J by 2 bases. The CDR3 has 14 amino acids. CDR3 sequence reads: CACTQGVGNQPQHF. The DNA of the CDR3 is TGTGCCTGCACCCAGGGGGTGGGCAATCAGCCCCAGCATTTT.

This chain uses TRBV18 with TRBJ2-2; weak D call: TRBD2 (6 bases). The CDR3 has 15 amino acids. CDR1 KGHSH and CDR2 LQKENI come from the germline V gene. V was cut by 3 bases and J by 2 bases, with 10 bases left in between. The CDR3 loop reads CASSPRDSNTGELFF. The DNA of the CDR3 is TGTGCCAGCTCACCGAGGGACTCCAACACCGGGGAGCTGTTTTTT.

This clonotype has at least ten counts. The chain couples TRBV29-1 to TRBJ2-7; D remains unclear. Germline lookup yields CDR1 SQVTM and CDR2 ANQGSEA. The V and J ends lost 3 bases and 4 bases respectively, with 7 bases between them. This CDR3 has 11 amino acids. CDR3 sequence: CSVETRYEQYF. In DNA, the CDR3 is TGCAGCGTTGAGACCCGTTACGAGCAGTACTTC.

The V and J genes are TRBV20-1 and TRBJ2-1, with 7 bases aligning to TRBD1. Germline V gene lookup returns CDR1 DFQATT and CDR2 SNEGSKA (reference sequence). The CDR3 runs to 14 residues. Germline trimming cut 5 bases from V and 4 bases from J; bases unmatched to any gene: 8. The CDR3: CSAHRGRQYNEQFF. Written as DNA, the CDR3 is TGCAGTGCTCACAGGGGAAGACAATACAATGAGCAGTTCTTC.

The V call is TRBV6-6, the J call TRBJ2-7, with D possibly called TRBD1 or TRBD2 (5 bases each). V lost 6 bases and J lost 1, with 13 bases in between. The CDR3 totals 14 residues. Germline lookup yields CDR1 MNHNY and CDR2 SVGAGI (reference sequence). In DNA form, the CDR3 reads TGTGCCAGCAGGCGCCGGGACCAGTCCTACGAGCAGTACTTC. Amino acid sequence: CASRRRDQSYEQYF.

V and J are TRBV24-1 and TRBJ1-5, with D hard to call. The V gene lost 4 bases and the J gene lost 6 bases, with 15 bases spanning the gap. The CDR3 runs to 15 residues. Germline V lookup: CDR1 KGHDR, CDR2 SFDVKD. The DNA of the CDR3 is TGTGCCACCAGTGAAACTGGGCCCACGGGTCAGCCCCAGCATTTT. This codes for CATSETGPTGQPQHF.

This clonotype was seen at least ten times. The V and J genes are TRBV20-1 and TRBJ2-1; D may be TRBD1 (6 bases). This CDR3 is 15 amino acids long. V was clipped by 6 bases and J by 10 bases, with 25 bases between them. Germline CDR1 DFQATT, CDR2 SNEGSKA (reference sequence). CDR3 amino acids: CSAQQGHNPDREQFF. The CDR3 DNA is TGCAGTGCCCAACAGGGCCACAATCCCGATAGGGAGCAGTTCTTC.

This clonotype was counted a few times. This sequence joins TRBV5-4 and TRBJ2-1, with D perhaps matching TRBD1 (6 bases). V was clipped by 3 bases and J by 1 base, with 8 bases between them. The germline gives CDR1 SGHNT, CDR2 YYREEE (reference sequence). The CDR3 contains 14 residues. CDR3 nucleotides: TGTGCCAGCAGCTCCGACAGGTCCTACAATGAGCAGTTCTTC. Its protein product is CASSSDRSYNEQFF.

This clonotype was picked up many times. The genes are TRBV12-3 or TRBV12-4 and TRBJ2-3, with no clear D. V lost 8 bases and J lost 4, with 10 bases in between. The CDR3 totals 12 residues. The CDR3 sequence is CASRRGADTQYF. In nucleotides, the CDR3 is TGTGCCAGCCGCCGTGGGGCAGATACGCAGTATTTT.

This chain connects TRBV9 to TRBJ2-5; 8 nucleotides line up with TRBD2. Trimming removed 4 bases from V and 0 bases from J; junction bases left unmatched: 11. This CDR3 has 17 amino acids. Germline V gene lookup returns CDR1 SGDLS and CDR2 YYNGEE. The CDR3: CASSSAFGSGDQETQYF. CDR3 sequence (DNA): TGTGCCAGCAGCTCAGCATTTGGTAGCGGGGACCAAGAGACCCAGTACTTC.

To note about this clonotype: One junction end does not reproduce the germline sequence, and a read error may be involved. The J gene is TRBJ2-6, the V gene TRBV7-9, with D maybe TRBD1 (5 bases). CDR3 length: 18 amino acids. Germline CDR1 reads SEHNR; CDR2 reads FQNEAQ (reference sequence). This chain's CDR3 is CASSLIDGRVSGANVRTF. The CDR3 coding sequence is TGTGCCAGCAGCTTGATAGACGGACGGGTCTCTGGGGCCAACGTCCGGACTTTC.

The V gene is TRBV20-1, the J gene TRBJ2-1; the D gene could be TRBD1 or TRBD2 (5 bases each). Germline assignment: CDR1 DFQATT and CDR2 SNEGSKA (reference sequence). Trimming left V 3 bases short and J 4 bases short, with 13 bases between. This CDR3 spans 14 amino acids. As DNA, the CDR3 is TGCAGTGCTAGCCAGGGCGAGCGGTACAATGAGCAGTTCTTC. Protein product: CSASQGERYNEQFF.

V is TRBV7-9 and J is TRBJ2-1; D call uncertain. The CDR3 has 14 amino acids. Per germline, CDR1 SEHNR and CDR2 FQNEAQ (reference sequence). V shed 0 bases and J shed 4 bases, with 7 bases lying between them. The DNA for the CDR3 is TGTGCCAGCAGCTTAGCGGACGGTTACAATGAGCAGTTCTTC. It translates to CASSLADGYNEQFF.

This clonotype came up a few times. The chain carries TRBV28 and TRBJ2-5; D tentatively fits TRBD1 or TRBD2 (5 bases each). Germline CDR1 and CDR2: MDHEN and SYDVKM. Trimming shortened V by 9 bases and J by 0 bases, and 17 bases separated the two germline ends. This CDR3 has 15 amino acids. The CDR3 DNA reads as TGTGCCAGTAATCAAGGTGGGGGAAACCAAGAGACCCAGTACTTC. As protein: CASNQGGGNQETQYF.